This T cell receptor beta chain was captured in a study of T cell responses to AZD1222 COVID-19 vaccine. Points from the study as a whole: After the peak T cell response, and only then, were repertoires sampled. Reportedly, close to half of spike-specific TCRs are directed against unmutated variant regions. Baseline serostatus was positive in only six AZD1222 recipients.

Trimming removed 3 bases from V and 8 bases from J; junction bases left unmatched: 4. CDR1 and CDR2 (germline): SGHAT, FQNNGV. The CDR3 runs 14 residues. As regards this clone: Its matching antigen is unknown.

Profiling relied on immunoSEQ multiplex PCR, and the TCRdb table lists in-frame clones only, not all of them. The sample has fewer than 250,000 clones; around 93% are singletons. The genes are TRBV11-2 and TRBJ1-4, with 9 bases lining up with TRBD1. The material was peripheral blood, obtained on day 0 of MenACWY control vaccination. The sequence was obtained from an adult in good health. This chain's CDR3 is CASSLGQGGEKLFF. CDR3 nucleotides: TGTGCCAGCAGCTTGGGACAGGGCGGCGAAAAACTGTTTTTT.